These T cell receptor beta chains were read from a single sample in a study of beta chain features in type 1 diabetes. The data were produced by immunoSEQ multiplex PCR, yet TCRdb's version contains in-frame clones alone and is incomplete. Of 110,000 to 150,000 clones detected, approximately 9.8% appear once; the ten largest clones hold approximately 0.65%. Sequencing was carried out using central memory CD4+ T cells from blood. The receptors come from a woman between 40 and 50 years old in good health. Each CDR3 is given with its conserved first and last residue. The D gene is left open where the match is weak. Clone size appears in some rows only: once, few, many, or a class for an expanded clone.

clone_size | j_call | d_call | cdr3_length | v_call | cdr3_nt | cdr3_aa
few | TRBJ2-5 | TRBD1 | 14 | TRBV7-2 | TGTGCCAGCAGCTTAATGCAAGGGGGCGAGACCCAGTACTTC | CASSLMQGGETQYF
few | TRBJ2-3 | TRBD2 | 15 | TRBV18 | TGTGCCAGCTCACCTGCCGGGGGGGCCGGGGATACGCAGTATTTT | CASSPAGGAGDTQYF
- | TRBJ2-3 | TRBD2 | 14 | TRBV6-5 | TGTGCCATCAGTTTGAACGGGGGGGACGATACGCAGTATTTT | CAISLNGGDDTQYF
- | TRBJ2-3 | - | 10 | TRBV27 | TGTGCCAGCAATCCGGTTACGCAGTATTTT | CASNPVTQYF
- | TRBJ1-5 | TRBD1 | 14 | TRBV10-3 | TGTGCCATCAGTGAACGGGACAGAAATCAGCCCCAGCATTTT | CAISERDRNQPQHF
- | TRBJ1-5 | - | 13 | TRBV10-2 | TGCGCCAGCAGTGAGGGCAGCAATCAGCCCCAGCATTTT | CASSEGSNQPQHF
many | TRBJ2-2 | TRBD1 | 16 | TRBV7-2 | TGTGCCAGCAGCTCTACCGGGACAGCGAACACCGGGGAGCTGTTTTTT | CASSSTGTANTGELFF
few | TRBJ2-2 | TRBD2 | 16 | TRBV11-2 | TGTGCCAGCAGCGATACGAGACTAGCGGCTGTCGGGGAGCTGTTTTTT | CASSDTRLAAVGELFF
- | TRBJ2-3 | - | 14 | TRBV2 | TGTGCCAGCAGTGAAGAATTCGGCACAGATACGCAGTATTTT | CASSEEFGTDTQYF
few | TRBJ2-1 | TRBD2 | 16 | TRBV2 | TGTGCCAGCAACGGCGGGGGGTTCCGCTCCTACAATGAGCAGTTCTTC | CASNGGGFRSYNEQFF
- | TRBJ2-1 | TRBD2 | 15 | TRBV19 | TGTGCCAGTAGTAAAGACCGGGGGGGGTACAATGAGCAGTTCTTC | CASSKDRGGYNEQFF
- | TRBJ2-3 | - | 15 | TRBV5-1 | TGCGCCAGCAGCTTGGCGGGTCTTCTCACAGATACGCAGTATTTT | CASSLAGLLTDTQYF
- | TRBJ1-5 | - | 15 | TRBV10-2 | TGCGCCAGCAGTGAAAGTGGCAATAGCAATCAGCCCCAGCATTTT | CASSESGNSNQPQHF
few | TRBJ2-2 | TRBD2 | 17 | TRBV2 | TGTGCCAGCAGTGCCCGGGCTAGCGGGGCGAACACCGGGGAGCTGTTTTTT | CASSARASGANTGELFF
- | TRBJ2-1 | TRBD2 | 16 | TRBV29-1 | TGCAGCGTTGAAGTCGGGACTAGCGGGGCCTACAATGAGCAGTTCTTC | CSVEVGTSGAYNEQFF
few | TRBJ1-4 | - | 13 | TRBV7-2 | TGTGCCAGCAGCTTACCGGGGGTTATAAAACTGTTTTTT | CASSLPGVIKLFF